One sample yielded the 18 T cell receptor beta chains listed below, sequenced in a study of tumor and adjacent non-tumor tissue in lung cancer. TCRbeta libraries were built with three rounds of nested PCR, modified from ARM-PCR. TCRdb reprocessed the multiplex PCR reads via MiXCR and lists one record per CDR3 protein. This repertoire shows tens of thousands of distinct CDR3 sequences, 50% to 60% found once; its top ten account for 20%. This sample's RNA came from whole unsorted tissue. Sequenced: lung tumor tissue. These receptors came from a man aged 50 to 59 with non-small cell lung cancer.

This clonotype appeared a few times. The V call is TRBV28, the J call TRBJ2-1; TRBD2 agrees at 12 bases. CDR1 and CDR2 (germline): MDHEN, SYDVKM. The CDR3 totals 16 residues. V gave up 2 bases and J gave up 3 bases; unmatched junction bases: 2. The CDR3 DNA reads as TGTGCCAGCAGTTTAGGGGGACTAGCGGGCTACAATGAGCAGTTCTTC. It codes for CASSLGGLAGYNEQFF. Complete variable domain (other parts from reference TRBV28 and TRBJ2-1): DVKVTQSSRYLVKRTGEKVFLECVQDMDHENMFWYRQDPGLGLRLIYFSYDVKMKEKGDIPEGYSVSREKKERFSLILESASTNQTSMYLCASSLGGLAGYNEQFFGPGTRLTVL.

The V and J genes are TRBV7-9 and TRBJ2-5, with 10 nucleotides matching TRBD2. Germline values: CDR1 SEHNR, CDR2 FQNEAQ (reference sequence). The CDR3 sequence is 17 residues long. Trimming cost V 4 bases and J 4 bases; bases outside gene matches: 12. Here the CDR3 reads CASSSITSGLAVETQYF. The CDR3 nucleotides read TGTGCCAGCAGCTCCATCACCTCCGGACTAGCGGTAGAGACCCAGTACTTC.

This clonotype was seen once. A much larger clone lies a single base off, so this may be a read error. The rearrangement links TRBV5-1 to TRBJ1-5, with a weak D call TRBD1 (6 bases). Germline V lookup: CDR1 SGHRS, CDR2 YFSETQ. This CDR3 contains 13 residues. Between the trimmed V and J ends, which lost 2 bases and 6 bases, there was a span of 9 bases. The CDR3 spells CASSLGGLQPQHF. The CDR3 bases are TGCGCCAGCAGCTTAGGGGGGCTTCAGCCCCAGCATTTT. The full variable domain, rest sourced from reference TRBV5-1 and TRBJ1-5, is KAGVTQTPRYLIKTRGQQVTLSCSPISGHRSVSWYQQTPGQGLQFLFEYFSETQRNKGNFPGRFSGRQFSNSRSEMNVSTLELGDSALYLCASSLGGLQPQHFGDGTRLSIL.

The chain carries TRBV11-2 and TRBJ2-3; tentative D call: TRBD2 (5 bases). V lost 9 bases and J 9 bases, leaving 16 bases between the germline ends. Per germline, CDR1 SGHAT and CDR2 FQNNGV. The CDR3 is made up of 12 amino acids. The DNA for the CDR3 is TGTGCCAGGGGCTATGACCGCGGGACGCAGTATTTT. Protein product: CARGYDRGTQYF.

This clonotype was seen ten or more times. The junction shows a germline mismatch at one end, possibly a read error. The CDR3 nucleotides read TGTGCCAGCGACCCGTGGACAGGAACTAAGTATGGCTACACCTTC. Residues: CASDPWTGTKYGYTF. This chain uses TRBV6-1 with TRBJ1-2; 7 bases match TRBD1. This CDR3 spans 15 amino acids. Germline assignment: CDR1 MNHNS and CDR2 SASEGT.

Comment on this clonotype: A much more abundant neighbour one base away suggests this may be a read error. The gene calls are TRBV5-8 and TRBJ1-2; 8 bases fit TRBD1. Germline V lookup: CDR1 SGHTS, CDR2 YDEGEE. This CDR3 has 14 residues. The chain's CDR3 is CAGSLNQGADGYTF. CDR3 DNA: TGTGCCGGCAGCTTGAACCAGGGGGCGGATGGCTACACCTTC.

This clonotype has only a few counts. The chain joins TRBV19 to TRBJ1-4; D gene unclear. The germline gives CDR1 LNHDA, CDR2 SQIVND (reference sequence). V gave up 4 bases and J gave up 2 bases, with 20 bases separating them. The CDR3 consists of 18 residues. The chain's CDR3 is CASSTKPGLTWTNEKLFF. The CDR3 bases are TGTGCCAGTAGTACGAAACCGGGCCTAACATGGACTAATGAAAAACTGTTTTTT.

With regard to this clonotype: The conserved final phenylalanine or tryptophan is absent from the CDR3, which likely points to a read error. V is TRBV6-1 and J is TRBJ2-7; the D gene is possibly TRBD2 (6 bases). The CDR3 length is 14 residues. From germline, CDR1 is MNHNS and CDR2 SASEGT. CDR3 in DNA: TGTGCCAGCAGATTAGCGGAGACCTTCTACGAACAGTACTCC. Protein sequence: CASRLAETFYEQYS.

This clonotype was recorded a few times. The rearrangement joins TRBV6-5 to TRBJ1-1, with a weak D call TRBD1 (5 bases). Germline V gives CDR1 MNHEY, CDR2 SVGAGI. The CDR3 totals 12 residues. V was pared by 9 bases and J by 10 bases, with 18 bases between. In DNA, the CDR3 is TGTGCCAGAGAGAAGAGGGACTTGGGAGCTTTCTTT. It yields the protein CAREKRDLGAFF.

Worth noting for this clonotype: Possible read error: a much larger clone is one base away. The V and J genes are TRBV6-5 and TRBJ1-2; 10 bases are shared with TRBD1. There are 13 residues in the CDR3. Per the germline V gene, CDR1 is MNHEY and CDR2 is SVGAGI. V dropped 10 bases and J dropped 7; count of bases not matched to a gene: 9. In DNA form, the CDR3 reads TGTGCCACAGTGTCGGGACAGGGGTTTGGCTACACCTTC. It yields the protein CATVSGQGFGYTF.

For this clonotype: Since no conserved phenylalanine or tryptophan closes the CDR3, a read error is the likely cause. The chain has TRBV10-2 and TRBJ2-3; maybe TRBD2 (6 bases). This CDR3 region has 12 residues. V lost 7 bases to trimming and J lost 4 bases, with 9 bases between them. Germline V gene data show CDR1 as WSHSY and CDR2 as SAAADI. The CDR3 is CASKASADTQYY. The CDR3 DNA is TGCGCCAGCAAGGCTAGCGCAGATACGCAGTATTAT.

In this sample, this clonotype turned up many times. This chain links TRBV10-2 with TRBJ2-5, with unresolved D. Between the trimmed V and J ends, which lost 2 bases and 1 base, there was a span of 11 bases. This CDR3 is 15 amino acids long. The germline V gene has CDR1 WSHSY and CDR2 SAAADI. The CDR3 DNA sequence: TGCGCCAGCAGTGAGGTCCTACGCCCCCAAGAGACCCAGTACTTC. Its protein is CASSEVLRPQETQYF.

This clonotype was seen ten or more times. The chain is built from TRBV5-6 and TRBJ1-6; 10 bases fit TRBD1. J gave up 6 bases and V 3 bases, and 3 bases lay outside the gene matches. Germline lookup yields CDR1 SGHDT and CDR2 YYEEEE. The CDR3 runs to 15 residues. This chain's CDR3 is CASSSRDRGNSPLHF. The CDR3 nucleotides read TGTGCCAGCAGCTCCCGGGACAGGGGTAATTCACCCCTCCACTTT.

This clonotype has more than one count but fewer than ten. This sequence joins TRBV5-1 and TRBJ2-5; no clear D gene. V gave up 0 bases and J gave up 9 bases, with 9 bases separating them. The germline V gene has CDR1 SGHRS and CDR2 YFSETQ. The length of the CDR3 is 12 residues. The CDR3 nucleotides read TGCGCCAGCAGCTTGGCTGAAGGTGCCCAGTACTTC. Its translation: CASSLAEGAQYF. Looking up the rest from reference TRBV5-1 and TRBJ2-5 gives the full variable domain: KAGVTQTPRYLIKTRGQQVTLSCSPISGHRSVSWYQQTPGQGLQFLFEYFSETQRNKGNFPGRFSGRQFSNSRSEMNVSTLELGDSALYLCASSLAEGAQYFGPGTRLLVL.

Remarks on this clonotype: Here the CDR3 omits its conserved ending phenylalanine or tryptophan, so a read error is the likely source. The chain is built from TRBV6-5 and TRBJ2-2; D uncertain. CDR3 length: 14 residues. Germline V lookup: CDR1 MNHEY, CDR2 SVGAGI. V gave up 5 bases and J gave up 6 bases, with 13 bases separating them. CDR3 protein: CASSRSTFPGELFY. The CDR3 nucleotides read TGTGCCAGCAGTCGTAGTACCTTCCCCGGGGAGCTGTTTTAT.

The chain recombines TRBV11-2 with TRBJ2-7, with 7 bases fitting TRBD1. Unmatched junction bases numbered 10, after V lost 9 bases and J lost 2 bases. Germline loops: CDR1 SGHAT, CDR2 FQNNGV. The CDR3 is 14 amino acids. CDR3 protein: CARNLDREAYEQYF. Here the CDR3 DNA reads TGTGCCAGAAACTTAGACAGGGAAGCCTACGAGCAGTACTTC. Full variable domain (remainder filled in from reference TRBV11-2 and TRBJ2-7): EAGVAQSPRYKIIEKRQSVAFWCNPISGHATLYWYQQILGQGPKLLIQFQNNGVVDDSQLPKDRFSAERLKGVDSTLKIQPAKLEDSAVYLCARNLDREAYEQYFGPGTRLTVT.

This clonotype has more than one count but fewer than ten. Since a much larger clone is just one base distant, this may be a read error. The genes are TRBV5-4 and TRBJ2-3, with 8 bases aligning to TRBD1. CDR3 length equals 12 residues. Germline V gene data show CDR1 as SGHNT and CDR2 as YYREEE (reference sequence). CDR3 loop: CASSYRGDMQYF. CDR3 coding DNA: TGTGCCAGCAGCTACAGGGGGGATATGCAGTATTTT.

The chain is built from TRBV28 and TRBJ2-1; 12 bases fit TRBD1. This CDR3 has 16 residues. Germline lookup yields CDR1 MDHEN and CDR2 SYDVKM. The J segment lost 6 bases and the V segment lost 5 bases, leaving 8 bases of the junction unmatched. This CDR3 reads CASSTQGDRGPNEQFF. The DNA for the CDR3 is TGTGCCAGCAGTACCCAGGGGGACAGGGGGCCCAATGAGCAGTTCTTC.